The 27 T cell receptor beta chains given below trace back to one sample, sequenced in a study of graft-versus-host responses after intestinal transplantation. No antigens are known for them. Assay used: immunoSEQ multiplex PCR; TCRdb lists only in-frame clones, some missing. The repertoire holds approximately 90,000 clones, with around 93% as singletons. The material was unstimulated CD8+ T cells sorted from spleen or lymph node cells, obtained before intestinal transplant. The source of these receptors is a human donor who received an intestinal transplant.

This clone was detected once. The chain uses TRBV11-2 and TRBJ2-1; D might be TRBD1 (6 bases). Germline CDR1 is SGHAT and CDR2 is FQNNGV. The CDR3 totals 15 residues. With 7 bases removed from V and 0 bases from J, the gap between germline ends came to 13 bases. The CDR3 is CASTPGHSSYNEQFF. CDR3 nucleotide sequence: TGTGCCAGCACCCCGGGACATAGCTCCTACAATGAGCAGTTCTTC.

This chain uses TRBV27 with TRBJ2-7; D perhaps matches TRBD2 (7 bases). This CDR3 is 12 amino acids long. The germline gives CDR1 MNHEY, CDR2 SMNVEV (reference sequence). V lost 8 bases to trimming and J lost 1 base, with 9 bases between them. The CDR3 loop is CASGGASYEQYF. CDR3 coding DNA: TGTGCCAGCGGGGGGGCTTCCTACGAGCAGTACTTC.

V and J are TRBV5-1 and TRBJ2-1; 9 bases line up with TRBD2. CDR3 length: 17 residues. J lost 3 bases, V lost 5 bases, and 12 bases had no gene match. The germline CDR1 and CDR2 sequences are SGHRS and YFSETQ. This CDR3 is CASSRTSAGGIYNEQFF. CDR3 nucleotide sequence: TGCGCCAGCAGTCGCACTTCAGCGGGGGGAATCTACAATGAGCAGTTCTTC. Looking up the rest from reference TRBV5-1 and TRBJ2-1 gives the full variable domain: KAGVTQTPRYLIKTRGQQVTLSCSPISGHRSVSWYQQTPGQGLQFLFEYFSETQRNKGNFPGRFSGRQFSNSRSEMNVSTLELGDSALYLCASSRTSAGGIYNEQFFGPGTRLTVL.

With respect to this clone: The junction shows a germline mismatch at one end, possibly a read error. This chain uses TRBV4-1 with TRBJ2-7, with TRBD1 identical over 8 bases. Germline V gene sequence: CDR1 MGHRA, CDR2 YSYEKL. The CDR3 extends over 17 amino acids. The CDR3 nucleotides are TGCGCCAGCAGCCAAGTTGAGGGCAGGGGGCGATCCTACGGGCAGTACTTC. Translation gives CASSQVEGRGRSYGQYF.

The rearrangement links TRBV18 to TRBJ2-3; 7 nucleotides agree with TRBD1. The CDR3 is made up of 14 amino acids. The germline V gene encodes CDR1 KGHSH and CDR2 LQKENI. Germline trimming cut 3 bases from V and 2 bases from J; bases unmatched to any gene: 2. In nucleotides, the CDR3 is TGTGCCAGCTCACCTACAGGGGACACAGATACGCAGTATTTT. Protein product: CASSPTGDTDTQYF.

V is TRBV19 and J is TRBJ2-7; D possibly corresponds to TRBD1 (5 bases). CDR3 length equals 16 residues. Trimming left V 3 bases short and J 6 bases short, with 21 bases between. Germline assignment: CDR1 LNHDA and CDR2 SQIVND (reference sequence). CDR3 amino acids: CASSISGKGSSAEQYF. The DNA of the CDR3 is TGTGCCAGTAGTATTTCAGGGAAAGGATCGTCAGCCGAGCAGTACTTC. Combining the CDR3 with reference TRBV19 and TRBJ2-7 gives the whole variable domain DGGITQSPKYLFRKEGQNVTLSCEQNLNHDAMYWYRQDPGQGLRLIYYSQIVNDFQKGDIAEGYSVSREKKESFPLTVTSAQKNPTAFYLCASSISGKGSSAEQYFGPGTRLTVT.

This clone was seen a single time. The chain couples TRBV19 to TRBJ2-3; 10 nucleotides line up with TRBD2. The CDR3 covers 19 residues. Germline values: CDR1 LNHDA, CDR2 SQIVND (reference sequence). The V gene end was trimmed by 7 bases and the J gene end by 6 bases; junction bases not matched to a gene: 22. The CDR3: CASNTWRATSGSDGDTQYF. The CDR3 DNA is TGTGCCAGTAACACTTGGAGGGCGACTAGCGGGTCCGATGGGGATACGCAGTATTTT. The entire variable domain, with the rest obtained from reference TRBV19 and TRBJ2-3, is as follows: DGGITQSPKYLFRKEGQNVTLSCEQNLNHDAMYWYRQDPGQGLRLIYYSQIVNDFQKGDIAEGYSVSREKKESFPLTVTSAQKNPTAFYLCASNTWRATSGSDGDTQYFGPGTRLTVL.

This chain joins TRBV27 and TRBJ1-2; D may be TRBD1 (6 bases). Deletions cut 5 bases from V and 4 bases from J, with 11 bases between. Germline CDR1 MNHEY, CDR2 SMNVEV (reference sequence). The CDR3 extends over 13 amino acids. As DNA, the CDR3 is TGTGCCAGCAGTGCCACAGGGCGCTATGGCTACACCTTC. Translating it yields CASSATGRYGYTF.

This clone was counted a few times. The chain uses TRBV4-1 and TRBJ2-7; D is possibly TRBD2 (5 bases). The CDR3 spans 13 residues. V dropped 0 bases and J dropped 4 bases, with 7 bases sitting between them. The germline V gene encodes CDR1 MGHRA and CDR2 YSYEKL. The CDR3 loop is CASSQETGYEQYF. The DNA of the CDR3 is TGCGCCAGCAGCCAAGAAACGGGGTACGAGCAGTACTTC.

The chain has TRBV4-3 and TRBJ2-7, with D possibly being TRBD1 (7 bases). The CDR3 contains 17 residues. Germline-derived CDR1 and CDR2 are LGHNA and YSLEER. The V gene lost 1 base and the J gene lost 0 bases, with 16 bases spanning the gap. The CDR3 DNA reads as TGCGCCAGCAGCCAAGGGTCGACAGGGAGGAGCTCCTACGAGCAGTACTTC. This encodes CASSQGSTGRSSYEQYF.

This CDR3 is CASGALNQPQHF. The CDR3, as DNA: TGTGCCAGCGGGGCCTTAAATCAGCCCCAGCATTTT. The rearrangement links TRBV7-6 to TRBJ1-5, with D possibly being TRBD1 (5 bases). This CDR3 has 12 amino acids. Germline V gene sequence: CDR1 SGHVS, CDR2 FNYEAQ. Trimming stripped 8 bases from V and 4 bases from J, with 9 bases between.

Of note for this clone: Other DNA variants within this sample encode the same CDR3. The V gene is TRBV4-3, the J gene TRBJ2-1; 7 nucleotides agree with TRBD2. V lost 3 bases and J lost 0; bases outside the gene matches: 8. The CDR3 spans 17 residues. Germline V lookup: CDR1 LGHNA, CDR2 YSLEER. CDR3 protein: CASSQAAGVSSYNEQFF. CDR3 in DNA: TGCGCCAGCAGCCAGGCGGCGGGGGTGAGCTCCTACAATGAGCAGTTCTTC.

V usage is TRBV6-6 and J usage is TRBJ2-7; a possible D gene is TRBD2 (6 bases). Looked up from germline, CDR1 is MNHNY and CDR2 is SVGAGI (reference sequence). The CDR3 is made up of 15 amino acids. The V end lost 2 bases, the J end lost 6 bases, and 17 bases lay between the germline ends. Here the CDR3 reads CASSYVGRGSGEQYF. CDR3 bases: TGTGCCAGCAGTTACGTGGGGCGGGGTTCGGGCGAGCAGTACTTC.

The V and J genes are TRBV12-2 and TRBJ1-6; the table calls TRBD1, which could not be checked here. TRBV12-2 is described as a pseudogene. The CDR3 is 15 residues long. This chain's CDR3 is CASRPGQGKNSPLHF. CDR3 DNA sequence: TGTGCAAGTCGCCCGGGACAGGGAAAAAATTCACCCCTCCACTTT.

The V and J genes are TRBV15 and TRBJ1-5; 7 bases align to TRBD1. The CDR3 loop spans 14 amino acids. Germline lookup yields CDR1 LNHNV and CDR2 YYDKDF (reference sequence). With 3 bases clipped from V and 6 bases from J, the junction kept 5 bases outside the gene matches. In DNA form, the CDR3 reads TGTGCCACCAGCAGTGGAGGGGGCGGTCAGCCCCAGCATTTT. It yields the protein CATSSGGGGQPQHF.

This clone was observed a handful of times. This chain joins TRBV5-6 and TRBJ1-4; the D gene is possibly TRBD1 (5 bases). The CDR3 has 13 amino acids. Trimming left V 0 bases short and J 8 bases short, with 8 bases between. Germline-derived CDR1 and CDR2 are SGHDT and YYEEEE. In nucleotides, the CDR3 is TGTGCCAGCAGCTTGGGGGACTGGGAAAAACTGTTTTTT. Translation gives CASSLGDWEKLFF.

The CDR3 DNA sequence: TGCGCCAGCAGCCAAGATGCTTCAGGGGTCTCCTACGAGCAGTACTTC. Its translation is CASSQDASGVSYEQYF. V gene TRBV4-3 combines with J gene TRBJ2-7; D may be TRBD1 (6 bases). This CDR3 has 16 residues. Germline V gene lookup returns CDR1 LGHNA and CDR2 YSLEER. V was shortened by 0 bases and J by 0 bases, with 12 bases between the two germline ends.

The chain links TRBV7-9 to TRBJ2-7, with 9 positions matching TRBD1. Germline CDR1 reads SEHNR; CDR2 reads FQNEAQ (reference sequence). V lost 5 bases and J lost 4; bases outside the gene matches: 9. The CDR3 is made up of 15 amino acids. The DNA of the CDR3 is TGTGCCAGCAGCCCTCCGGGACAGGGTGCTTACGAGCAGTACTTC. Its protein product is CASSPPGQGAYEQYF.

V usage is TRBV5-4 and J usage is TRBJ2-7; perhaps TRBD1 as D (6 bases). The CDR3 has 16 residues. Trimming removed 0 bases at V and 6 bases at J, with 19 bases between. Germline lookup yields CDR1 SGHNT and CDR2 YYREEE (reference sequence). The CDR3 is CASSLGLGQRFGEQYF. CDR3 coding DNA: TGTGCCAGCAGCTTGGGGCTAGGACAGAGGTTTGGCGAGCAGTACTTC.

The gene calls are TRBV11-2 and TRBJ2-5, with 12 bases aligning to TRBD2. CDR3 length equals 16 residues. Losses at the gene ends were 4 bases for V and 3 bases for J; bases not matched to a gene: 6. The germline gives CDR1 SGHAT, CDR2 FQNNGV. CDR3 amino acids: CASSSPTSGGEETQYF. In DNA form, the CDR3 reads TGTGCCAGCAGCTCCCCGACTAGCGGGGGAGAAGAGACCCAGTACTTC.

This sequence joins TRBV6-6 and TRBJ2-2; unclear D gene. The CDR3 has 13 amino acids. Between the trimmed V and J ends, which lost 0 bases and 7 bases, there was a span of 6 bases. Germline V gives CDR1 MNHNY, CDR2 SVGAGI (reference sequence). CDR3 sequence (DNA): TGTGCCAGCAGTTACTCGTATGTCGGGGAGCTGTTTTTT. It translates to CASSYSYVGELFF.

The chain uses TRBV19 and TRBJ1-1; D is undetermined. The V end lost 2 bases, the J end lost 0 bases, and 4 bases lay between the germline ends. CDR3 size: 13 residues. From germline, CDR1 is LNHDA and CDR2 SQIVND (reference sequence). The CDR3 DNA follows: TGTGCCAGTAGTATACTAGTGAACACTGAAGCTTTCTTT. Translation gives CASSILVNTEAFF.

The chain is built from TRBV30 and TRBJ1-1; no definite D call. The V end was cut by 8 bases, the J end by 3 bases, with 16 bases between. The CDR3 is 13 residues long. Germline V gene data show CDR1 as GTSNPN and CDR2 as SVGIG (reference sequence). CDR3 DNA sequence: TGTGCCCAATGGGGAGAGCATGACACTGAAGCTTTCTTT. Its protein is CAQWGEHDTEAFF.

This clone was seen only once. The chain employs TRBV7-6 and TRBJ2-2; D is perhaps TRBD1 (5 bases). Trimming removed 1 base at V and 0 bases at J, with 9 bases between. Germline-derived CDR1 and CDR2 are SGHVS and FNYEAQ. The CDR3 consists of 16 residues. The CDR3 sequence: CASSLVPTANTGELFF. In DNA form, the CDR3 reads TGTGCCAGCAGCTTAGTCCCGACAGCGAACACCGGGGAGCTGTTTTTT.

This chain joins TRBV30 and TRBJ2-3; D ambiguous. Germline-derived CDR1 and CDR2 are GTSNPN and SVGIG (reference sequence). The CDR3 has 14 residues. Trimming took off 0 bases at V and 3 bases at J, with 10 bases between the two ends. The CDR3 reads CAWSVLGSTDTQYF. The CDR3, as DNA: TGTGCCTGGAGTGTACTGGGCTCTACAGATACGCAGTATTTT.

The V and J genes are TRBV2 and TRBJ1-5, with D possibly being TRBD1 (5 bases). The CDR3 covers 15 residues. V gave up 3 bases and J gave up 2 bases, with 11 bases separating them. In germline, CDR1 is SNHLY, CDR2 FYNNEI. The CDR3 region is CASSDWPGGNQPQHF. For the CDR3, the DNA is TGTGCCAGCAGTGACTGGCCGGGGGGCAATCAGCCCCAGCATTTT.

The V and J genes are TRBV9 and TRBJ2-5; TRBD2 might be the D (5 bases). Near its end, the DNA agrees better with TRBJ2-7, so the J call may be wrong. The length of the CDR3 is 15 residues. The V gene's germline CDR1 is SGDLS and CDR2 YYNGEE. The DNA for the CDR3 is TGTGCCAGCAGCCGACGGGTTGGCACGGGGTACGAGCAGTACTTC. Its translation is CASSRRVGTGYEQYF.